This T cell receptor (beta chain) is from a study of blood T cell repertoires in COVID-19. Turning to the study itself: From T cells, B-cell-depleted T cells, or PBMCs came the material, which was cDNA or gDNA.

V was cut by 6 bases and J by 6 bases, with 14 bases left in between. The CDR3 extends over 13 amino acids. Per the germline V gene, CDR1 is SEHNR and CDR2 is FQNEAQ (reference sequence). TCRdb keeps only in-frame clones here, not all; method: immunoSEQ multiplex PCR. The sample has a few hundred thousand clones, 80% to 90% seen once. This sequence originates from a middle-aged woman who had recovered from COVID-19. The V call is TRBV7-9, the J call TRBJ1-1; maybe TRBD1 (6 bases). Specimen: peripheral blood. The CDR3, as DNA: TGTGCCAGCAGTCAGCGACAGGACGCTGAAGCTTTCTTT. Its translation is CASSQRQDAEAFF.